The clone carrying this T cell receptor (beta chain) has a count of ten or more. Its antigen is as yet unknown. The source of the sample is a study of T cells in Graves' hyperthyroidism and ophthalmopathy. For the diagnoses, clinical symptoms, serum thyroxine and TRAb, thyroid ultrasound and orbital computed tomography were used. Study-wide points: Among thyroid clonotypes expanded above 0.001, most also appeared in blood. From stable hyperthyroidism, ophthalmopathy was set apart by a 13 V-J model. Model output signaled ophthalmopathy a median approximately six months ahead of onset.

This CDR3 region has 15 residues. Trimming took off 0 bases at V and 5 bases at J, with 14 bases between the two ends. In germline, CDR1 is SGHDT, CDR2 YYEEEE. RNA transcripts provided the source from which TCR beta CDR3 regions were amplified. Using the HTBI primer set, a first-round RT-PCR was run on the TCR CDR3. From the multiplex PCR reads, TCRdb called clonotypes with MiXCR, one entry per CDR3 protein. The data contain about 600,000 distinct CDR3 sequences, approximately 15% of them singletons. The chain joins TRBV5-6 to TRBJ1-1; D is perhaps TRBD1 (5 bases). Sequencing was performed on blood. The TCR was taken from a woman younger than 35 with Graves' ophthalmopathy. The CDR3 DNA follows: TGTGCCAGCAGCTTGGAAGTAGGTCGGGGGACTGAAGCTTTCTTT. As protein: CASSLEVGRGTEAFF.